This T cell receptor beta chain was sequenced for a study of shared clonotypes between healthy human individuals. About the study: Each donor contributed plates that comprised three CD4 naive, three CD4 memory, two CD8 naive and one CD8 memory.

Per the germline V gene, CDR1 is MDHEN and CDR2 is SYDVKM. V shed 6 bases and J shed 4 bases, with 16 bases lying between them. The CDR3 has 16 amino acids. Each subset's genomic DNA was split evenly across several immunoSEQ plates. Assay used: immunoSEQ multiplex PCR; TCRdb lists only in-frame clones, some missing. This table holds 550,000 to 700,000 clones, approximately 73% found once. Specimen: memory CD4+ T cells sorted from blood. The subset denotes: CD45RA-negative fraction. This sequence joins TRBV28 and TRBJ2-6, with D perhaps TRBD2 (5 bases). This TCR came from a woman younger than 45 in good health. In nucleotides, the CDR3 is TGTGCCAGCAGCCCAGGTGGGGAGTCGGGGGCCAACGTCCTGACTTTC. It is translated as CASSPGGESGANVLTF.